The 9 T cell receptor beta chains below all came from one sample that was sequenced in a study of cytotoxic CD8 clonotypes in ibrutinib-treated CLL. Repertoires were generated with immunoSEQ multiplex PCR, while TCRdb's copy carries only in-frame clones and drops some. In the table there are approximately 130,000 clones, around 84% of which are singletons. The input for sequencing was PBMCs, taken after 24 months of ibrutinib treatment. The receptor set was obtained from a human donor with chronic lymphocytic leukemia.

The chain employs TRBV30 and TRBJ2-6, with D unclear. The CDR3 runs 16 residues. The germline V gene has CDR1 GTSNPN and CDR2 SVGIG (reference sequence). V lost 3 bases, J lost 0 bases, and 12 bases lay in between. The CDR3 bases are TGTGCCTGGAGGAACCTGGGCCTCTCTGGGGCCAACGTCCTGACTTTC. Encoded protein: CAWRNLGLSGANVLTF.

This chain links TRBV18 with TRBJ2-3, with 8 bases aligning to TRBD2. V dropped 3 bases and J dropped 1; count of bases not matched to a gene: 0. Looked up from germline, CDR1 is KGHSH and CDR2 is LQKENI. The CDR3 has 14 residues. As DNA, the CDR3 is TGTGCCAGCTCACCTAGCGGGGGCACAGATACGCAGTATTTT. It yields the protein CASSPSGGTDTQYF.

In DNA, the CDR3 is TGTGCTAGTGGTTTGCGAACGGGGGCGGACGAAAAACTGTTTTTT. This translates into CASGLRTGADEKLFF. The rearrangement joins TRBV12-5 to TRBJ1-4; weak D call: TRBD1 (6 bases). The V end lost 2 bases, the J end lost 8 bases, and 15 bases lay between the germline ends. The CDR3 spans 15 residues. Germline V gives CDR1 LGHNT, CDR2 FRNRAP.

V gene TRBV19 combines with J gene TRBJ1-4; a weak D match, TRBD1 (5 bases). Germline assignment: CDR1 LNHDA and CDR2 SQIVND (reference sequence). This CDR3 has 13 residues. Trimming took 9 bases from V and 0 from J, leaving 8 bases between them. CDR3 sequence (DNA): TGTGCCAGCCGACAGACAACTAATGAAAAACTGTTTTTT. It specifies CASRQTTNEKLFF.

The rearrangement uses TRBV10-3 and TRBJ2-1, with a possible D match to TRBD2 (6 bases). Germline assignment: CDR1 ENHRY and CDR2 SYGVKD. V lost 3 bases and J lost 6, with 18 bases in between. This CDR3 region has 16 residues. The CDR3 reads CAISDRDSRWGNEQFF. The CDR3 DNA follows: TGTGCCATCAGTGATCGGGACTCTCGGTGGGGCAATGAGCAGTTCTTC.

The chain employs TRBV28 and TRBJ1-1, with D unresolved. The CDR3 runs 11 residues. Germline CDR1 MDHEN, CDR2 SYDVKM. V lost 8 bases, J lost 3 bases, and 7 bases lay in between. The CDR3 is CASSGYTEAFF. Here the CDR3 DNA reads TGTGCCAGCTCCGGGTACACTGAAGCTTTCTTT.

CDR3 protein: CASSTRVLGQPQHF. The CDR3 bases are TGTGCCAGTAGTACCAGGGTTCTCGGTCAGCCCCAGCATTTT. V gene TRBV19 combines with J gene TRBJ1-5, with TRBD1 as a possible D gene (5 bases). The CDR3 has 14 residues. Looked up from germline, CDR1 is LNHDA and CDR2 is SQIVND (reference sequence). V was pared by 4 bases and J by 6 bases, with 13 bases between.

The chain combines TRBV11-3 with TRBJ2-2, with 9 bases fitting TRBD2. The J segment lost 6 bases and the V segment lost 5 bases, leaving 13 bases of the junction unmatched. The CDR3 runs to 17 residues. Germline V lookup: CDR1 SGHNT, CDR2 YENEEA. The CDR3 is CASSPALGVAGAGELFF. The CDR3 DNA is TGTGCCAGCAGCCCTGCTCTTGGAGTAGCGGGGGCCGGGGAGCTGTTTTTT.

DNA for the CDR3: TGTGCCAGCAGCTCGACAGGGGGCGACGAGCAGTACTTC. This codes for CASSSTGGDEQYF. The rearrangement uses TRBV7-9 and TRBJ2-7; 10 nucleotides agree with TRBD1. The CDR3 extends over 13 amino acids. In germline, CDR1 is SEHNR, CDR2 FQNEAQ (reference sequence). Trimming took 4 bases from V and 5 from J; bases not matched to a gene: 2.